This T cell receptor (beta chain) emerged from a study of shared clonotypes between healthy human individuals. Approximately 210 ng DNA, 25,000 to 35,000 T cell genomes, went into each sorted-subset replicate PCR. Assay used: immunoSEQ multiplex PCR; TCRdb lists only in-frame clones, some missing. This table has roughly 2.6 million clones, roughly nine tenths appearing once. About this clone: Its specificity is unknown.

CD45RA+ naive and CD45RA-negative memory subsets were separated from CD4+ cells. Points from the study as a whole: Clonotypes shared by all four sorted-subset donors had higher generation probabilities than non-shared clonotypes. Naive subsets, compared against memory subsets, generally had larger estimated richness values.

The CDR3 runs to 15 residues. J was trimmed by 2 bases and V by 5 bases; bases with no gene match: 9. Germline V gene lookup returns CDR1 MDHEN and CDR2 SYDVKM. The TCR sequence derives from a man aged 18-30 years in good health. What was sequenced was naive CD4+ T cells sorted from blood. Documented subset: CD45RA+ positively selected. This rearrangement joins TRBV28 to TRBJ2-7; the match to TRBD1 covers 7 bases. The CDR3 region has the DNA TGTGCCAGCAGTACAACAGGGGCCCTAACCTACGAGCAGTACTTC. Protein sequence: CASSTTGALTYEQYF.